A single sample gave rise to the 3 T cell receptor beta chains below, sequenced in a study of blood T cell repertoires in COVID-19. The data were produced by immunoSEQ multiplex PCR, yet TCRdb's version contains in-frame clones alone and is incomplete. The sample yields around 86,000 clones, 85% seen once. Material for sequencing was peripheral blood. These receptors were taken from a man older than 75 with acute or convalescent COVID-19.

The J gene is TRBJ1-3, the V gene TRBV6-5, with 7 positions matching TRBD1. The CDR3 is made up of 14 amino acids. V was pared by 8 bases and J by 4 bases, with 8 bases of the junction left unmatched. The V gene's germline CDR1 is MNHEY and CDR2 SVGAGI. CDR3 residues: CASLDRAVGNTIYF. In nucleotides, the CDR3 is TGTGCCAGCCTTGACAGGGCGGTAGGAAACACCATATATTTT.

V is TRBV7-3 and J is TRBJ2-1; D might be TRBD1 (5 bases). The germline V and J ends were trimmed by 5 bases and 0 bases, with 8 bases remaining between them. In germline, CDR1 is SGHTA, CDR2 FQGTGA. The CDR3 runs 14 residues. The CDR3 DNA follows: TGTGCCAGCAGCAAGACAGACTCCTACAATGAGCAGTTCTTC. Translating gives CASSKTDSYNEQFF.

CDR3 in amino acids: CASRDRGNYGYTF. The CDR3 DNA reads as TGTGCCAGTAGAGACAGGGGGAACTATGGCTACACCTTC. The chain uses TRBV19 and TRBJ1-2, with 9 bases that match TRBD1. In germline, CDR1 is LNHDA, CDR2 SQIVND (reference sequence). J was trimmed by 2 bases and V by 6 bases; bases with no gene match: 1. The CDR3 contains 13 residues.